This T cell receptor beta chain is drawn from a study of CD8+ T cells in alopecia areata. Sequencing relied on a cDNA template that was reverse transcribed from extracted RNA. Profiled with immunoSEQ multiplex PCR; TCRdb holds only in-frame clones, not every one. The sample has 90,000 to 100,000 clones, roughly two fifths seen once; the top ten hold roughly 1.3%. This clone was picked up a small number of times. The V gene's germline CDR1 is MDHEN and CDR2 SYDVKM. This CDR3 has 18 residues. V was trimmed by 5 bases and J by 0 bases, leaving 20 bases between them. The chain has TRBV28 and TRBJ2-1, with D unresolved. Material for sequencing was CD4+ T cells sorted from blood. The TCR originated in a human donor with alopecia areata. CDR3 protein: CASSPIGAWSGSYNEQFF. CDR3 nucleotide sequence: TGTGCCAGCAGTCCAATAGGAGCGTGGTCTGGCTCCTACAATGAGCAGTTCTTC.